This T cell receptor beta chain was observed in a study of blood T cell repertoires in COVID-19. About the study: PBMCs, B-cell-depleted T cells, or T cells were the source of the cDNA or gDNA that made up the material.

In the authors' methods: Amplifying reference gene primers gave estimates of nucleated cell counts. Clones were sequenced by immunoSEQ multiplex PCR, and TCRdb holds only the in-frame ones, with some missing. That table supplies the V and J calls and clone size; D and trimming were determined from the DNA. The table includes more than 12,000 clones, roughly 90% detected once. This CDR3 spans 15 amino acids. From germline, CDR1 is GTSNPN and CDR2 SVGIG (reference sequence). After removal of 1 base from V and 7 bases from J, the junction contained 9 bases not matched to a gene. This clonotype was sampled from a human donor in a cohort sampled during active COVID-19. V is TRBV30 and J is TRBJ1-4; 7 nucleotides align to TRBD1. The sample taken for sequencing was peripheral blood. The CDR3 DNA reads as TGTGCCTGGAGTGACCTACCCCACAGGGGTGAAAAACTGTTTTTT. Amino acids: CAWSDLPHRGEKLFF.